Each of the 32 T cell receptor gamma chains below was sequenced from the same sample in a study of gamma-delta T cells after stem cell transplantation. TCRdb called clones anew from the RT-PCR reads with CATT. The table lists about 5,000 gamma-chain clones, about 20% of them singletons. Input material: gamma-delta T cells. These receptors all come from a human donor. It is not recorded whose cells these are; they may come from a transplant donor.

Worth noting for this clone: One base away lies a much larger clone, so this may be a sequencing read error. This rearrangement joins TRGV9 to TRGJ1 or TRGJ2. Per germline, CDR1 GITISATS and CDR2 ISYDGTV (reference sequence). The V segment lost 2 bases and the J segment 4 bases; nucleotides outside the gene matches: 5. The CDR3 spans 13 residues. The CDR3 spells CALWEGPYYKKLF. CDR3 in DNA: TGTGCCTTGTGGGAGGGCCCCTATTATAAGAAACTCTTT.

The chain combines TRGV2 with TRGJP2. Per germline, CDR1 EGSNGY and CDR2 YDSYNSKV. The CDR3 length is 15 residues. The V gene end was trimmed by 1 base and the J gene end by 3 bases; junction bases not matched to a gene: 5. CDR3 bases: TGTGCCACCTGGGACGGTCAACGTAGTGATTGGATCAAGACGTTT. The encoded protein is CATWDGQRSDWIKTF.

This clone was seen more than once but under ten times. A much more abundant neighbour one base away suggests this may be a read error. This CDR3 is also generated by other DNA sequences in the sample. The chain is built from TRGV2 and TRGJ1 or TRGJ2. The germline V gene encodes CDR1 EGSNGY and CDR2 YDSYNSKV. J gave up 3 bases and V 2 bases, and 4 bases lay outside the gene matches. The length of the CDR3 is 13 residues. The CDR3 protein is CATWDAFYYKKLF. The CDR3 DNA sequence: TGTGCCACCTGGGACGCCTTTTATTATAAGAAACTCTTT.

The chain has TRGV8 and TRGJ1 or TRGJ2. The CDR3 spans 12 residues. V gave up 5 bases and J gave up 5 bases; unmatched junction bases: 6. Per germline, CDR1 VENAVY and CDR2 YDSYNSRV. CDR3 nucleotides: TGTGCCACCTGGGTAGAAGATTATAAGAAACTCTTT. Its protein is CATWVEDYKKLF.

The table lists this clone with a few counts. The CDR3 is CATWVATYYKKLF. CDR3 nucleotide sequence: TGTGCCACCTGGGTCGCCACTTATTATAAGAAACTCTTT. This chain links TRGV2 with TRGJ1 or TRGJ2. J was trimmed by 3 bases and V by 5 bases; bases with no gene match: 7. The CDR3 contains 13 residues. Per germline, CDR1 EGSNGY and CDR2 YDSYNSKV.

Of note for this clone: This sample also contains other DNA sequences that code for the same CDR3. V is TRGV9 and J is TRGJ1 or TRGJ2. The CDR3 spans 14 residues. Germline V gene sequence: CDR1 GITISATS, CDR2 ISYDGTV (reference sequence). J was trimmed by 0 bases and V by 0 bases; bases with no gene match: 2. The CDR3 bases are TGTGCCTTGTGGGAGGTGCGGAATTATTATAAGAAACTCTTT. Translation: CALWEVRNYYKKLF.

With respect to this clone: A much larger clone differs from this one at a single base, so this may be a read error. The CDR3 loop reads CATWDRHNKKLF. Written as DNA, the CDR3 is TGTGCCACCTGGGACAGGCACAATAAGAAACTCTTT. The chain has TRGV3 and TRGJ1 or TRGJ2. The germline gives CDR1 VTNTFY, CDR2 YDVSTARD (reference sequence). J gave up 8 bases and V 0 bases, and 4 bases lay outside the gene matches. CDR3 length: 12 residues.

This clone has a single count. DNA of the CDR3: TGTGCCACCTGGGCCCTATCGAATTATTATAAGAAACTCTTT. Translation: CATWALSNYYKKLF. The rearrangement links TRGV2 to TRGJ1 or TRGJ2. The ends lost 5 bases at V and 0 bases at J; junction bases unmatched: 7. The germline CDR1 and CDR2 sequences are EGSNGY and YDSYNSKV. This CDR3 has 14 amino acids.

DNA of the CDR3: TGTGCCACCTGGGATTCGTACGAGAAACTCTTT. The encoded protein is CATWDSYEKLF. This chain joins TRGV5 and TRGJ1 or TRGJ2. CDR1 and CDR2 from the germline V gene are VINAFY and YDVSNSKD. The junction had 8 bases not matched to a gene; V was cut back by 4 bases and J by 11 bases. The CDR3 spans 11 residues.

This chain joins TRGV9 and TRGJ1 or TRGJ2. CDR1 GITISATS and CDR2 ISYDGTV come from the germline V gene (reference sequence). Germline trimming cut 4 bases from V and 9 bases from J; bases unmatched to any gene: 12. The CDR3 is 13 residues long. The CDR3 spells CALWDLPRSKKLF. The CDR3 DNA follows: TGTGCCTTGTGGGATCTCCCACGAAGTAAGAAACTCTTT.

This clone has only a few counts. V gene TRGV8 combines with J gene TRGJ1 or TRGJ2. CDR1 VENAVY and CDR2 YDSYNSRV come from the germline V gene. J was trimmed by 7 bases and V by 2 bases; bases with no gene match: 8. This CDR3 has 13 amino acids. CDR3 coding DNA: TGTGCCACCTGGGATATGTTTCAGTATAAGAAACTCTTT. It encodes CATWDMFQYKKLF.

This sequence joins TRGV8 and TRGJP2. Trimming at V came to 8 bases and at J to 1 base, leaving 1 base not matched to a gene. From germline, CDR1 is VENAVY and CDR2 YDSYNSRV. This CDR3 is 12 amino acids long. CDR3 region: CATSSSDWIKTF. The CDR3 DNA sequence: TGTGCCACCTCTAGTAGTGATTGGATCAAGACGTTT.

Comment on this clone: Distinct nucleotide sequences in the sample also encode this CDR3. The chain combines TRGV2 with TRGJ1 or TRGJ2. V lost 0 bases to trimming and J lost 3 bases; unmatched junction nucleotides: 5. Per the germline V gene, CDR1 is EGSNGY and CDR2 is YDSYNSKV. CDR3 length equals 14 residues. CDR3 coding DNA: TGTGCCACCTGGGACGGGCCACGTTATTATAAGAAACTCTTT. It translates to CATWDGPRYYKKLF.

This clone was seen more than once but under ten times. This specimen includes other DNA sequences encoding the same CDR3. The CDR3 loop is CATWDGPGYKKLF. CDR3 coding DNA: TGTGCCACCTGGGACGGGCCAGGGTATAAGAAACTCTTT. This sequence joins TRGV2 and TRGJ1 or TRGJ2. The germline V gene has CDR1 EGSNGY and CDR2 YDSYNSKV. After removal of 0 bases from V and 7 bases from J, the junction contained 6 bases not matched to a gene. This CDR3 spans 13 amino acids.

The chain recombines TRGV5 with TRGJ1 or TRGJ2. CDR3 length: 13 amino acids. The V and J ends lost 0 bases and 5 bases, in that order; junction bases with no gene match: 4. Germline CDR1 and CDR2: VINAFY and YDVSNSKD. CDR3: CATWDRRNYKKLF. The CDR3 region has the DNA TGTGCCACCTGGGACAGGCGGAATTATAAGAAACTCTTT.

About this clone: Other DNA sequences in this specimen translate into the identical CDR3. The chain joins TRGV3 to TRGJ1 or TRGJ2. With 0 bases clipped from V and 3 bases from J, the junction kept 5 bases outside the gene matches. CDR3 size: 14 residues. CDR1 is VTNTFY and CDR2 is YDVSTARD in the germline V gene (reference sequence). The CDR3 DNA sequence: TGTGCCACCTGGGACAGGCTTGGTTATTATAAGAAACTCTTT. Encoded protein: CATWDRLGYYKKLF.

V is TRGV9 and J is TRGJ1 or TRGJ2. Germline lookup yields CDR1 GITISATS and CDR2 ISYDGTV (reference sequence). The CDR3 is made up of 9 amino acids. Trimming at V came to 10 bases and at J to 5 bases, leaving 2 bases not matched to a gene. CDR3 nucleotide sequence: TGTGCCTTCCATTATAAGAAACTCTTT. The encoded protein is CAFHYKKLF.

A note on this clone: This same CDR3 is encoded by further DNA sequences in the sample. The chain links TRGV8 to TRGJ1 or TRGJ2. The germline gives CDR1 VENAVY, CDR2 YDSYNSRV. Unmatched junction bases numbered 4, after V lost 3 bases and J lost 8 bases. The CDR3 length is 11 residues. In nucleotides, the CDR3 is TGTGCCACCTGGGATGGCAATAAGAAACTCTTT. It specifies CATWDGNKKLF.

The V and J genes are TRGV4 and TRGJ1 or TRGJ2. The CDR3 covers 14 residues. The trim removed 1 base at V and 3 bases at J, leaving 6 bases unmatched. Germline lookup yields CDR1 EGSTGY and CDR2 YDSYTSSV. This CDR3 reads CATWDGGGYYKKLF. CDR3 in DNA: TGTGCCACCTGGGATGGTGGTGGTTATTATAAGAAACTCTTT.

By frequency in the sample, this clone is large. The V gene is TRGV3, the J gene TRGJ1 or TRGJ2. This CDR3 region has 13 residues. Germline values: CDR1 VTNTFY, CDR2 YDVSTARD (reference sequence). Trimming removed 0 bases from V and 6 bases from J; junction bases left unmatched: 5. The CDR3 DNA reads TGTGCCACCTGGGACAGGCCGCTTTATAAGAAACTCTTT. Protein: CATWDRPLYKKLF.

This clone was picked up a small number of times. V is TRGV2 and J is TRGJP2. The CDR3 spans 17 residues. The germline V gene encodes CDR1 EGSNGY and CDR2 YDSYNSKV. Trimming took 0 bases from V and 2 from J; bases not matched to a gene: 9. CDR3 DNA: TGTGCCACCTGGGACGGGCAAAGGGGGAGTAGTGATTGGATCAAGACGTTT. Residues: CATWDGQRGSSDWIKTF.

Comments on this clone: At one of its ends the junction is not consistent with the germline gene, which may arise from a read error. Additional DNA sequences in this sample encode the identical CDR3. This chain connects TRGV8 to TRGJP2. Germline V gene sequence: CDR1 VENAVY, CDR2 YDSYNSRV. The CDR3 consists of 15 residues. In DNA, the CDR3 is TGCGCCACCTGGGCGCTTGGGGGTAGTGATTGGATCAAGACGTTT. It translates to CATWALGGSDWIKTF.

This sequence joins TRGV5 and TRGJ1 or TRGJ2. V lost 3 bases to trimming and J lost 8 bases; unmatched junction nucleotides: 7. Germline loops: CDR1 VINAFY, CDR2 YDVSNSKD. This CDR3 has 12 residues. Here the CDR3 reads CATWDAVNKKLF. For the CDR3, the DNA is TGTGCCACCTGGGACGCAGTCAATAAGAAACTCTTT.

This clone was seen more than once but under ten times. V is TRGV8 and J is TRGJ1 or TRGJ2. The CDR3 runs to 11 residues. Germline V gene lookup returns CDR1 VENAVY and CDR2 YDSYNSRV. Trimming took 0 bases from V and 8 from J; bases not matched to a gene: 1. CDR3 in amino acids: CATWDRDKKLF. In DNA form, the CDR3 reads TGTGCCACCTGGGATAGGGATAAGAAACTCTTT.

This clone was seen more than once but under ten times. The chain uses TRGV3 and TRGJP1. CDR3 size: 13 residues. The germline gives CDR1 VTNTFY, CDR2 YDVSTARD (reference sequence). The J segment lost 8 bases and the V segment lost 0 bases, leaving 3 bases of the junction unmatched. CDR3 amino acids: CATWDRRGWFKIF. CDR3 bases: TGTGCCACCTGGGACAGGCGCGGTTGGTTCAAGATATTT.

The genes are TRGV9 and TRGJ1 or TRGJ2. The CDR3 has 12 amino acids. Germline V gives CDR1 GITISATS, CDR2 ISYDGTV (reference sequence). Germline trimming cut 5 bases from V and 3 bases from J; bases unmatched to any gene: 4. CDR3 amino acids: CALWGFYYKKLF. The CDR3 DNA is TGTGCCTTGTGGGGATTTTATTATAAGAAACTCTTT.

This clone is medium-sized by share. This sample also contains other DNA sequences that code for the same CDR3. This chain joins TRGV9 and TRGJ1 or TRGJ2. The CDR3 loop spans 11 amino acids. Germline loops: CDR1 GITISATS, CDR2 ISYDGTV (reference sequence). Trimming cost V 0 bases and J 10 bases; bases outside gene matches: 3. CDR3 nucleotides: TGTGCCTTGTGGGAGGTGGGAAAGAAACTCTTT. Amino acid sequence: CALWEVGKKLF.

The rearrangement links TRGV3 to TRGJP2. Germline loops: CDR1 VTNTFY, CDR2 YDVSTARD (reference sequence). The CDR3 consists of 17 residues. Trimming cost V 0 bases and J 0 bases; bases outside gene matches: 7. The CDR3 coding sequence is TGTGCCACCTGGGACAGGGGGAAACATAGTAGTGATTGGATCAAGACGTTT. This codes for CATWDRGKHSSDWIKTF.

This clone was counted only a few times. This chain uses TRGV4 with TRGJ1 or TRGJ2. The CDR3 length is 12 residues. Germline V CDR1 and CDR2: EGSTGY, YDSYTSSV. The V and J ends lost 1 base and 7 bases, in that order; junction bases with no gene match: 4. The CDR3 is CATWDGGYKKLF. CDR3 in DNA: TGTGCCACCTGGGATGGAGGGTATAAGAAACTCTTT.

Details on this clone: This may arise from a read error, as a much more abundant clone is one base away. Other DNA sequences of this sample code for an identical CDR3. The gene calls are TRGV3 and TRGJ1 or TRGJ2. Germline V lookup: CDR1 VTNTFY, CDR2 YDVSTARD (reference sequence). The CDR3 is 13 residues long. Losses at the gene ends were 0 bases for V and 5 bases for J; bases not matched to a gene: 4. CDR3 coding DNA: TGTGCCACCTGGGACAGGCCCAATTATAAGAAACTCTTT. Protein: CATWDRPNYKKLF.

There are a few counts of this clone. The rearrangement joins TRGV9 to TRGJ1 or TRGJ2. J gave up 9 bases and V 1 base, and 3 bases lay outside the gene matches. The CDR3 spans 11 residues. Germline lookup yields CDR1 GITISATS and CDR2 ISYDGTV (reference sequence). Here the CDR3 reads CALWEVPKKLF. The CDR3 coding sequence is TGTGCCTTGTGGGAGGTACCTAAGAAACTCTTT.

Regarding this clone: Other DNA variants within this sample encode the same CDR3. CDR3 in DNA: TGTGCCTTGTGGGAGGTGCCCGAGTTGGGCAAAAAAATCAAGGTATTT. It encodes CALWEVPELGKKIKVF. The chain recombines TRGV9 with TRGJP. Germline V CDR1 and CDR2: GITISATS, ISYDGTV (reference sequence). With 0 bases clipped from V and 7 bases from J, the junction kept 3 bases outside the gene matches. The CDR3 is 16 residues long.